This TCR beta chain was obtained from a study of blood T cells in healthy people across ages. Notes on the study in general: Diversity was higher, and naive CD4+ cells more numerous, in long-lived donors than in aged donors.

It was with a sample-barcoded 5' primer and a J-beta primer mix that a second PCR of about 7 to 12 cycles was run. TCRdb passed the 5' RACE reads through MiXCR, listing each CDR3 protein once. The data contain some 1,500,000 distinct CDR3 sequences, 42% of them singletons. The donors, aged roughly 6 to 95, were healthy Caucasians from Russia. Extraction yielded at least 5 micrograms of total RNA per sample. Comments on this clonotype: Its antigen is as yet unknown.

Trimming took off 0 bases at V and 9 bases at J, with 9 bases between the two ends. Germline CDR1 and CDR2: DFQATT and SNEGSKA (reference sequence). This CDR3 has 13 amino acids. The sequencing sample was made of blood. The TCR was taken from a young woman in good health. V and J are TRBV20-1 and TRBJ1-6, with D possibly TRBD1 on 5 matching bases. CDR3 in amino acids: CSARDDRFSPLHF. The CDR3 DNA reads as TGCAGTGCTAGAGACGACAGATTTTCACCCCTCCACTTT.